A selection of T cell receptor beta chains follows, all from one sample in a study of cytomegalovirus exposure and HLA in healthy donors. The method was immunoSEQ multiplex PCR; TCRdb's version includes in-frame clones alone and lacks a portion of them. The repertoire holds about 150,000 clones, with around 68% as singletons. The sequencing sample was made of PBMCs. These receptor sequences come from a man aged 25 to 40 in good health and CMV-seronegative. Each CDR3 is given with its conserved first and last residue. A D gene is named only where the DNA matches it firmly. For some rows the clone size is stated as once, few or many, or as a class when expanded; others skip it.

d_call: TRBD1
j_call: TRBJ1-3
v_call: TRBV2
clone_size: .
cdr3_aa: CASSEGTGNSGNTIYF
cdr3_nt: TGTGCCAGCAGTGAGGGGACAGGGAACTCTGGAAACACCATATATTTT

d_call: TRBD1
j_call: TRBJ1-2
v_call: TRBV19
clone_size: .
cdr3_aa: CASNTGGDGYTF
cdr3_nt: TGTGCCAGTAATACAGGGGGCGATGGCTACACCTTC

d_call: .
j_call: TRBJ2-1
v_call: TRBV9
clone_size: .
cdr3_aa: CASSGGVGSYNEQFF
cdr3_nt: TGTGCCAGCAGCGGGGGGGTTGGTTCCTACAATGAGCAGTTCTTC

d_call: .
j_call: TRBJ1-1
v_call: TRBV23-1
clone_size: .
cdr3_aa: CAREMNTEAFF
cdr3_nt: TGCGCCAGGGAGATGAACACTGAAGCTTTCTTT

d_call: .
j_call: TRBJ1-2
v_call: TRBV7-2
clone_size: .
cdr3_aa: CASSLSGMYGYTF
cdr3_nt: TGTGCCAGCAGCTTATCAGGGATGTATGGCTACACCTTC

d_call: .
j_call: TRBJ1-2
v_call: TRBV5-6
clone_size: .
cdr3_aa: CASSLVGANGYTF
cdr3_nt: TGTGCCAGCAGCTTGGTAGGGGCGAATGGCTACACCTTC

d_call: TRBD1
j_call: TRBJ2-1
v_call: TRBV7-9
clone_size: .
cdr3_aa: CASSLGGTGDSNEQFF
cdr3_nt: TGTGCCAGCAGCTTAGGTGGGACAGGGGATTCCAATGAGCAGTTCTTC

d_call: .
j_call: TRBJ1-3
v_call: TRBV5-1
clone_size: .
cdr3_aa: CASSLATGPSLSGNTIYF
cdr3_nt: TGCGCCAGCAGCTTGGCCACAGGTCCTAGTCTCTCTGGAAACACCATATATTTT

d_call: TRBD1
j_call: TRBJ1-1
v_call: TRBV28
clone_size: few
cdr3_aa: CASSSRDRMNTEAFF
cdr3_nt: TGTGCCAGCAGTTCCCGGGACAGAATGAACACTGAAGCTTTCTTT

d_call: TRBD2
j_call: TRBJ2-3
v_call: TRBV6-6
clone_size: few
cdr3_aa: CASSWTSGAADTQYF
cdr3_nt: TGTGCCAGCAGTTGGACTAGCGGGGCAGCAGATACGCAGTATTTT

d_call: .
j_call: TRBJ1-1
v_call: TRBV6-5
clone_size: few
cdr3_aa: CASIDRMNTEAFF
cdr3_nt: TGTGCCAGCATCGACAGAATGAACACTGAAGCTTTCTTT

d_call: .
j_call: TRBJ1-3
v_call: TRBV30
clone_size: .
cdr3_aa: CAWSVTGNTGNTIYF
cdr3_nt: TGTGCCTGGAGTGTGACAGGCAATACTGGAAACACCATATATTTT

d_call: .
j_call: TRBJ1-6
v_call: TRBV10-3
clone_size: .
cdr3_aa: CAISEPYSPLHF
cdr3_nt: TGTGCCATCAGTGAGCCGTATTCACCCCTCCACTTT

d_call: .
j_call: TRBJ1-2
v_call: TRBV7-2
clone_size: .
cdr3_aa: CASSPGGYGYTF
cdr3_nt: TGTGCCAGCAGCCCCGGGGGCTATGGCTACACCTTC

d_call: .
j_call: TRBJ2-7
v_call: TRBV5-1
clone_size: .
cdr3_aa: CASSLERSYEQYF
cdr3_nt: TGCGCCAGCAGCTTGGAACGGTCCTACGAGCAGTACTTC

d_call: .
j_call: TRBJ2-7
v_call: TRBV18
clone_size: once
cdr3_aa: CASSPLATYEQYF
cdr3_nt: TGTGCCAGCTCACCATTAGCGACCTACGAGCAGTACTTC

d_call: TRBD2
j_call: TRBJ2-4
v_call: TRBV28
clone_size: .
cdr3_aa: CASRRGGGAKNIQYF
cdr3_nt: TGTGCCAGCAGACGGGGCGGGGGGGCCAAAAACATTCAGTACTTC

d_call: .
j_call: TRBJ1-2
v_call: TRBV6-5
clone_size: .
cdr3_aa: CASKPYKEYGYTF
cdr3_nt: TGTGCCAGCAAACCATATAAGGAGTATGGCTACACCTTC

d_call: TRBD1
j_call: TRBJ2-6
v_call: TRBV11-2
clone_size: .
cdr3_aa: CASSVLQGAGANVLTF
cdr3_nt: TGTGCCAGCAGCGTTCTACAGGGGGCTGGGGCCAACGTCCTGACTTTC

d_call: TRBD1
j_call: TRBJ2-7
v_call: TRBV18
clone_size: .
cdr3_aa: CASSRGTDYEQYF
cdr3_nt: TGTGCCAGCTCGCGTGGGACAGACTACGAGCAGTACTTC

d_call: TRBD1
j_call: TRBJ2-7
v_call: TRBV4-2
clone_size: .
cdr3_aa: CASSKGTGQIYEQYF
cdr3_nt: TGTGCCAGCAGCAAAGGGACAGGGCAAATCTACGAGCAGTACTTC

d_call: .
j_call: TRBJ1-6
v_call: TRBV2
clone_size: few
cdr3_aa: CASTPVDSYNSPLHF
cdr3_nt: TGTGCCAGCACCCCGGTTGACTCCTATAATTCACCCCTCCACTTT

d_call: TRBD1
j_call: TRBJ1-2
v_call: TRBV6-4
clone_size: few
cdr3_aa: CASIVYRGWGGYTF
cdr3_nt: TGTGCCAGCATCGTGTACAGGGGATGGGGAGGCTACACCTTC

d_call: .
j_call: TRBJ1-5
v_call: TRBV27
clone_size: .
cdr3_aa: CASSLAGVGQPQHF
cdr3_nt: TGTGCCAGCAGTTTGGCGGGCGTGGGTCAGCCCCAGCATTTT

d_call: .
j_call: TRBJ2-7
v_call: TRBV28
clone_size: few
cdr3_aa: CASSSRAGYEQYF
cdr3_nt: TGTGCCAGCAGTTCGCGGGCTGGCTACGAGCAGTACTTC

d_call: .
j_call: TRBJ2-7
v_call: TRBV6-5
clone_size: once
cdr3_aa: CASSYSRHYEQYF
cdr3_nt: TGTGCCAGCAGTTACTCGAGGCACTACGAGCAGTACTTC

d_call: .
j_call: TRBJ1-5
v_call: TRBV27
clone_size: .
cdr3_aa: CASKTGGQPQHF
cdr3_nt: TGTGCCAGCAAGACGGGTGGGCAGCCCCAGCATTTT

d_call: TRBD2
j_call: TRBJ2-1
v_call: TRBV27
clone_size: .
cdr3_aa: CASSLLGGGDNEQFF
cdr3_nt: TGTGCCAGCAGTTTATTGGGGGGAGGGGACAATGAGCAGTTCTTC

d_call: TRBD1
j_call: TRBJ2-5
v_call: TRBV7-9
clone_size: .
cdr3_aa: CASSPTGQVQETQYF
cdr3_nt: TGTGCCAGCAGCCCCACAGGACAGGTTCAAGAGACCCAGTACTTC

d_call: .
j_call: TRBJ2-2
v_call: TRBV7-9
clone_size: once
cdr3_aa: CASSPRQEFTGELFF
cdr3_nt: TGTGCCAGCAGCCCGAGACAGGAATTCACCGGGGAGCTGTTTTTT

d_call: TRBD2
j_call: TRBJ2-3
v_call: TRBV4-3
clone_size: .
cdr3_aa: CASSQDLSGLASDTQYF
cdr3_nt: TGCGCCAGCAGCCAAGATCTTTCCGGACTAGCCTCAGATACGCAGTATTTT

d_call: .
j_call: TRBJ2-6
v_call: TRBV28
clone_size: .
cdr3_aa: CASSLSGEWWGANVLTF
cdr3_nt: TGTGCCAGCAGTTTATCAGGGGAGTGGTGGGGGGCCAACGTCCTGACTTTC

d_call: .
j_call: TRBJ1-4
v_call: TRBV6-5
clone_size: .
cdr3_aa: CASSSDFSGANEKLFF
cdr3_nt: TGTGCCAGCAGTTCGGACTTTTCGGGGGCTAATGAAAAACTGTTTTTT

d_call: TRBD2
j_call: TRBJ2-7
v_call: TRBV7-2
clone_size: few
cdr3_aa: CASSVTSGGHYEQYF
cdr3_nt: TGTGCCAGCAGCGTAACTAGCGGGGGCCACTACGAGCAGTACTTC

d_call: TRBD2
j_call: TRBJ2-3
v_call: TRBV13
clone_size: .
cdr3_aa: CASRPGTSGGAGTDTQYF
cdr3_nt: TGTGCCAGCAGACCCGGGACTAGCGGGGGGGCAGGCACAGATACGCAGTATTTT

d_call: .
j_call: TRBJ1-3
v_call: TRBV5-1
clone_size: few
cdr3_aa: CASSLGSASSGNTIYF
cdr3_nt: TGCGCCAGCAGCTTGGGGAGTGCGAGCTCTGGAAACACCATATATTTT

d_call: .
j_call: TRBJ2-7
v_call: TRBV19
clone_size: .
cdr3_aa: CASSMGGQNYEQYF
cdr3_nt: TGTGCCAGTAGTATGGGGGGACAGAACTACGAGCAGTACTTC

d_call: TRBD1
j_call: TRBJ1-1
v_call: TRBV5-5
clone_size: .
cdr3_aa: CASSRDRDTEAFF
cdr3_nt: TGTGCCAGCAGCCGGGACAGGGACACTGAAGCTTTCTTT

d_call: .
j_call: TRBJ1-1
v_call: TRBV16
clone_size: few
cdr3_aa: CASSQSARGSGKAFF
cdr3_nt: TGTGCCAGCAGCCAATCTGCAAGGGGGTCCGGGAAAGCTTTCTTT

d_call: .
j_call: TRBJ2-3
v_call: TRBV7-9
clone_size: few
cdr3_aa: CASSHRTKDTDTQYF
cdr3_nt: TGTGCCAGCAGCCATCGGACTAAAGACACAGATACGCAGTATTTT

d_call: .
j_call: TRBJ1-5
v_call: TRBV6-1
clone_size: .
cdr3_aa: CASSELANSNQPQHF
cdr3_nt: TGTGCCAGCAGTGAATTGGCAAATAGCAATCAGCCCCAGCATTTT

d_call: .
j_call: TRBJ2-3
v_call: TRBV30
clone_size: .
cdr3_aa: CAWSPADTQYF
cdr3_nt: TGTGCCTGGAGCCCAGCAGATACGCAGTATTTT

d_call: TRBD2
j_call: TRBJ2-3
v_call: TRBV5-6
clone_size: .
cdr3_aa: CASGEAGGSTDTQYF
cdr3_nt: TGTGCCAGCGGGGAAGCGGGGGGAAGCACAGATACGCAGTATTTT

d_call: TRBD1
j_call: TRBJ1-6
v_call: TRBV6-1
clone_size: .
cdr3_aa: CASSEVRTGPDSPLHF
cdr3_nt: TGTGCCAGCAGTGAAGTTAGGACAGGGCCTGATTCACCCCTCCACTTT

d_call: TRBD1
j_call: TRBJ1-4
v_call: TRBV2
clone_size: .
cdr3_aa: CASSEGRRGTGTNEKLFF
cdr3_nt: TGTGCCAGCAGTGAAGGTCGCCGGGGGACAGGGACTAATGAAAAACTGTTTTTT

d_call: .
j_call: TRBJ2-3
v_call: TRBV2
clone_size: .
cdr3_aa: CASSERVRTDTQYF
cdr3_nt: TGTGCCAGCAGTGAAAGAGTCCGCACAGATACGCAGTATTTT

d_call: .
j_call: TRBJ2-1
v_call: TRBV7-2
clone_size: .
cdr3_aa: CASSLGGSNEQFF
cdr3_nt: TGTGCCAGCAGCTTAGGAGGGTCGAATGAGCAGTTCTTC

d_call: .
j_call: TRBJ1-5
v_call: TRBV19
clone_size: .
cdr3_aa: CASSRGQNNQPQHF
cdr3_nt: TGTGCCAGTAGCCGCGGACAGAACAATCAGCCCCAGCATTTT

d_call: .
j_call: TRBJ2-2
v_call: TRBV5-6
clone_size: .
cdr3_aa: CASSLMIRAGELFF
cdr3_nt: TGTGCCAGCAGCTTGATGATCCGGGCCGGGGAGCTGTTTTTT

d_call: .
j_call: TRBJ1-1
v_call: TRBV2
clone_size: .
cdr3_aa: CASSVGTNTEAFF
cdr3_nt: TGTGCCAGCAGTGTGGGCACCAACACTGAAGCTTTCTTT

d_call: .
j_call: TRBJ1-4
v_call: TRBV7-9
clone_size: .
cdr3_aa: CASSPFSQNEKLFF
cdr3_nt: TGTGCCAGCAGCCCCTTCAGTCAAAATGAAAAACTGTTTTTT

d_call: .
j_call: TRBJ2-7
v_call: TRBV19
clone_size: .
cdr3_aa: CASSPGTYEQYF
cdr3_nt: TGTGCCAGTAGTCCCGGGACCTACGAGCAGTACTTC